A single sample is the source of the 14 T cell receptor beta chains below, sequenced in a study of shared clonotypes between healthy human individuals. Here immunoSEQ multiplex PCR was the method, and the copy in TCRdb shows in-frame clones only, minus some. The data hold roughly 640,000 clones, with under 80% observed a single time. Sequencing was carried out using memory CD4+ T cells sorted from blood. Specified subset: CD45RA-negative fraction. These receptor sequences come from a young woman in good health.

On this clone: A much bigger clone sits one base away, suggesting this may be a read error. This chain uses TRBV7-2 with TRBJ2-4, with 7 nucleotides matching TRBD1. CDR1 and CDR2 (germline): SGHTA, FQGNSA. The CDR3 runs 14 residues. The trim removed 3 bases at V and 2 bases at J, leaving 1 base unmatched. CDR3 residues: CASSLTGSKNIQYF. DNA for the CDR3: TGTGCCAGCAGCTTGACAGGGTCCAAAAACATTCAGTACTTC.

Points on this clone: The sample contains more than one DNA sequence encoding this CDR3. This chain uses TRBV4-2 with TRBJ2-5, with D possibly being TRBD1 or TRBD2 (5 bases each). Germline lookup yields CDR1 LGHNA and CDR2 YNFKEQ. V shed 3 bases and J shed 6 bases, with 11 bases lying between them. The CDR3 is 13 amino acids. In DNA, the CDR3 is TGTGCCAGCAGCCAGGACTGGGGGAAGACCCAGTACTTC. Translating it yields CASSQDWGKTQYF.

CDR3 sequence: CASSFVAAPYNEQFF. The CDR3 DNA reads TGTGCCAGCAGTTTTGTGGCAGCCCCCTACAATGAGCAGTTCTTC. The rearrangement links TRBV28 to TRBJ2-1; D not resolved. V lost 3 bases, J lost 2 bases, and 11 bases lay in between. Germline assignment: CDR1 MDHEN and CDR2 SYDVKM. The CDR3 has 15 amino acids. The entire variable domain, with the rest obtained from reference TRBV28 and TRBJ2-1, is as follows: DVKVTQSSRYLVKRTGEKVFLECVQDMDHENMFWYRQDPGLGLRLIYFSYDVKMKEKGDIPEGYSVSREKKERFSLILESASTNQTSMYLCASSFVAAPYNEQFFGPGTRLTVL.

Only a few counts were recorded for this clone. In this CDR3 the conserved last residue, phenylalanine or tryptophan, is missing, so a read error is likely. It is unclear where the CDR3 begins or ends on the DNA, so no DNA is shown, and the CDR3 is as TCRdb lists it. CDR3: CASTGPKL. This chain links TRBV6-6 with TRBJ1-3; the table calls TRBD1, which could not be checked here. Germline CDR1 MNHNY, CDR2 SVGAGI (reference sequence). The CDR3 extends over 8 residues, inclusive of both ends.

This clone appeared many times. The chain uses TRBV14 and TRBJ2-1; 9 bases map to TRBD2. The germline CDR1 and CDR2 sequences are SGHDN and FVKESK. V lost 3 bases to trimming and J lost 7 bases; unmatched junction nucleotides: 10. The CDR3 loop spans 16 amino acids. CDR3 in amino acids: CASSHVYSGSRNEQFF. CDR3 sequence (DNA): TGTGCCAGCAGCCATGTCTATAGCGGGAGTAGGAATGAGCAGTTCTTC.

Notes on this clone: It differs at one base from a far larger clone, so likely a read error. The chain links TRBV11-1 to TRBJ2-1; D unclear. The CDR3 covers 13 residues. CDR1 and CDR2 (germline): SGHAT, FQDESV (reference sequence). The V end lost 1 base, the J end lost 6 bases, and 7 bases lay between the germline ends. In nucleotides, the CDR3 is TGTGCCAGCAGCTTAGACTCGAGCAATGAGCAGTTCTTC. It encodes CASSLDSSNEQFF.

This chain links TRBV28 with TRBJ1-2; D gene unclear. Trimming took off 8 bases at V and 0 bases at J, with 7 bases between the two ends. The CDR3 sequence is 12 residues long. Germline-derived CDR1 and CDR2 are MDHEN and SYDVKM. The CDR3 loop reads CASSASNYGYTF. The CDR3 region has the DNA TGTGCCAGCTCTGCTTCTAACTATGGCTACACCTTC.

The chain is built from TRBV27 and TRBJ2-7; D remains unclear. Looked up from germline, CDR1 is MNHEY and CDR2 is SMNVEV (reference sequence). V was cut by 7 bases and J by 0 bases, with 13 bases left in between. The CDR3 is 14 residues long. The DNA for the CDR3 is TGTGCCAGCACCTTGACCCCAAGCTCCTACGAGCAGTACTTC. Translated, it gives CASTLTPSSYEQYF.

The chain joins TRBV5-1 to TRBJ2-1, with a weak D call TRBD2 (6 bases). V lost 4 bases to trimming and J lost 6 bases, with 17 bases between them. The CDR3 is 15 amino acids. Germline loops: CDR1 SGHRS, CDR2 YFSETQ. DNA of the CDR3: TGCGCCAGCAGCCGGCCCGGGAGAATAGGCAATGAGCAGTTCTTC. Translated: CASSRPGRIGNEQFF.

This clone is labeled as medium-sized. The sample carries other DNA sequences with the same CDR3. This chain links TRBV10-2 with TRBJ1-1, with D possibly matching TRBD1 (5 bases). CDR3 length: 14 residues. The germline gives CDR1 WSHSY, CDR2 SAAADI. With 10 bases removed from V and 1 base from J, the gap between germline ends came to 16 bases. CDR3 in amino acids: CATRTFTGNTEAFF. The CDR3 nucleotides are TGCGCCACCAGGACATTCACAGGGAACACTGAAGCTTTCTTT.

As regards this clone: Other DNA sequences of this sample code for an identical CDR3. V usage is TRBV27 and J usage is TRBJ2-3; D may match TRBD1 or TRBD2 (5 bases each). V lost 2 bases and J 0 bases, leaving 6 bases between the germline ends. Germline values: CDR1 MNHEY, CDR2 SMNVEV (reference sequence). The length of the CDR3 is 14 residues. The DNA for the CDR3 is TGTGCCAGCAGTTTAGGGGGTAGCACAGATACGCAGTATTTT. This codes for CASSLGGSTDTQYF.

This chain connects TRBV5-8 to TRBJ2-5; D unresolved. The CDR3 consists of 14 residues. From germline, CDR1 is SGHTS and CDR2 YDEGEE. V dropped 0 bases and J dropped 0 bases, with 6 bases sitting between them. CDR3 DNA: TGTGCCAGCAGCTTGGGGCAGAACCAAGAGACCCAGTACTTC. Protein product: CASSLGQNQETQYF.

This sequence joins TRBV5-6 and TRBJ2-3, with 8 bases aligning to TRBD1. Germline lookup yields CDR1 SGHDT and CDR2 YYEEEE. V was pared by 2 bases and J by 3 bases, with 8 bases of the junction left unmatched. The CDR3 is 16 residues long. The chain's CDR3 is CASSFYSGGKTDTQYF. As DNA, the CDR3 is TGTGCCAGCAGCTTCTACTCAGGGGGCAAGACAGATACGCAGTATTTT.

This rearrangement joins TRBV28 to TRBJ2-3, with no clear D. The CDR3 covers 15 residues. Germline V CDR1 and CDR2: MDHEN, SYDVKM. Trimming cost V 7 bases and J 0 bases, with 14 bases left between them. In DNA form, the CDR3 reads TGTGCCAGCACCCCTCGGGCACCTAGCACAGATACGCAGTATTTT. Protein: CASTPRAPSTDTQYF.